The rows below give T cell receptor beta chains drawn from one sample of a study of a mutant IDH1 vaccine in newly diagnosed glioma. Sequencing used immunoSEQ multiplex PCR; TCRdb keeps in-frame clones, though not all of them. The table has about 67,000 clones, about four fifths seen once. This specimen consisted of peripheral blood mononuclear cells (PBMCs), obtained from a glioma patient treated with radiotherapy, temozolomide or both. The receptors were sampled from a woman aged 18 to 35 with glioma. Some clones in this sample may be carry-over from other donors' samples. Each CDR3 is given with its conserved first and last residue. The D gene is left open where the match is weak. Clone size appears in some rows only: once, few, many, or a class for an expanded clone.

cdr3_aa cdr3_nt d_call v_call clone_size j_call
CASSFGTPLNYEQYF TGTGCCAGCAGTTTCGGGACCCCGCTGAACTACGAGCAGTACTTC . TRBV27 . TRBJ2-7
CASSTSPRTGESYEQYF TGTGCCAGCAGCACCTCCCCTCGGACAGGGGAATCCTACGAGCAGTACTTC TRBD1 TRBV13 . TRBJ2-7
CSVDPGTSGNTIYF TGCAGCGTTGACCCGGGAACCTCTGGAAACACCATATATTTT . TRBV29-1 . TRBJ1-3
CASSEGDTGPYEQYF TGTGCCAGCAGTGAAGGGGACACGGGACCCTACGAGCAGTACTTC . TRBV6-1 . TRBJ2-7
CASSPRGRGIAEQYF TGTGCCAGCAGTCCCAGGGGGCGCGGAATAGCCGAGCAGTACTTC TRBD1 TRBV6-6 . TRBJ2-7
CASSGGQNTEAFF TGTGCCAGCAGCGGAGGACAGAACACTGAAGCTTTCTTT . TRBV9 few TRBJ1-1
CASSLTPGRNTEAFF TGTGCCAGCAGCTTAACCCCGGGGCGTAACACTGAAGCTTTCTTT . TRBV7-9 . TRBJ1-1
CASSEGQGVDGYTF TGTGCCAGCAGTGAAGGACAGGGGGTGGATGGCTACACCTTC TRBD1 TRBV6-1 . TRBJ1-2
CASSLEQGYGYTF TGTGCCAGCAGCTTAGAGCAGGGTTATGGCTACACCTTC . TRBV7-9 . TRBJ1-2
CASSLAGGGDGYTF TGCGCCAGCAGCTTGGCCGGGGGTGGCGATGGCTACACCTTC . TRBV5-1 . TRBJ1-2
CASSKLASGNEQFF TGTGCCAGCAGTAAACTAGCTAGCGGCAATGAGCAGTTCTTC TRBD2 TRBV6-1 . TRBJ2-1
CASSSPGSTQPQHF TGTGCCAGCAGTTCCCCGGGCTCAACCCAGCCCCAGCATTTT . TRBV27 . TRBJ1-5
CASGRDRGGDTQYF TGTGCCAGTGGGCGGGACAGGGGTGGGGATACGCAGTATTTT TRBD1 TRBV2 few TRBJ2-3
CSAVGYDTQYF TGCAGCGCCGTAGGGTACGATACGCAGTATTTT . TRBV29-1 . TRBJ2-3
CASSQDPRDSPQETQYF TGTGCCAGCAGCCAAGATCCCCGGGACAGCCCTCAAGAGACCCAGTACTTC TRBD1 TRBV14 . TRBJ2-5
CASQTTSLANYGYTF TGTGCCAGCCAAACGACGTCCTTAGCTAACTATGGCTACACCTTC . TRBV2 . TRBJ1-2
CASSYGFRPDYEQYF TGTGCCAGCAGTTACGGGTTCCGGCCCGACTACGAGCAGTACTTC . TRBV6-5 . TRBJ2-7
CASRDHSYEQYF TGTGCCAGCAGGGATCACTCCTACGAGCAGTACTTC . TRBV6-1 . TRBJ2-7
CASSSRPGQGGQEQYF TGTGCCAGCAGCTCTAGACCGGGACAGGGAGGTCAGGAGCAGTACTTC TRBD1 TRBV5-6 . TRBJ2-7
CAIGGAGERPEAFF TGTGCCATCGGCGGGGCTGGGGAACGGCCTGAAGCTTTCTTT . TRBV10-3 . TRBJ1-1
CASRGTGTEQYF TGTGCCAGCAGGGGGACAGGTACTGAGCAGTACTTC TRBD1 TRBV2 once TRBJ2-7
CASRPTSGRKQFF TGTGCCAGCAGACCGACTAGCGGGAGAAAGCAGTTCTTC TRBD2 TRBV7-8 . TRBJ2-1
CASTQKGTGRETQYF TGTGCCAGCACCCAGAAGGGGACAGGGAGAGAGACCCAGTACTTC TRBD1 TRBV7-8 once TRBJ2-5
CASSARDGSYEQYF TGTGCCAGCAGCGCTCGGGACGGCTCCTACGAGCAGTACTTC . TRBV7-2 . TRBJ2-7
CASRFSYEQYF TGTGCCAGCCGGTTCTCCTACGAGCAGTACTTC . TRBV6-1 . TRBJ2-7
CASTNGVNTGELFF TGCGCCAGCACAAACGGGGTGAACACCGGGGAGCTGTTTTTT . TRBV5-1 . TRBJ2-2
CASALRFQETQYF TGTGCCAGCGCACTGCGATTCCAAGAGACCCAGTACTTC . TRBV5-4 . TRBJ2-5
CAIRGGPAPMNTEAFF TGTGCCATCAGAGGGGGCCCCGCACCCATGAACACTGAAGCTTTCTTT TRBD1 TRBV10-3 . TRBJ1-1
CASSDPRGGSSYEQYF TGTGCCAGCAGTGACCCGAGGGGCGGGAGCTCCTACGAGCAGTACTTC TRBD2 TRBV6-4 . TRBJ2-7
CASSLDGQGPYGYTF TGCGCCAGCAGCTTGGACGGACAGGGGCCCTATGGCTACACCTTC TRBD1 TRBV5-1 . TRBJ1-2
CASSPGDFSGGYTF TGTGCCAGCTCACCGGGGGATTTCTCGGGTGGCTACACCTTC . TRBV18 . TRBJ1-2
CASSLHDRASNTEAFF TGTGCCAGCAGCTTACATGACAGGGCCTCCAACACTGAAGCTTTCTTT TRBD1 TRBV11-3 . TRBJ1-1
CASSPGRRLLTGELFF TGTGCCAGCAGCCCCGGCCGGCGCCTCCTCACCGGGGAGCTGTTTTTT . TRBV11-2 . TRBJ2-2
CASSLDFRQYF TGTGCCAGCAGCTTAGATTTCCGGCAGTACTTC . TRBV11-3 . TRBJ2-7
CASSIAGRSYEQYF TGTGCCAGTAGTATAGCGGGGAGGAGCTACGAGCAGTACTTC . TRBV19 . TRBJ2-7
CASSQESGANVLTF TGCGCCAGCAGCCAAGAGTCCGGGGCCAACGTCCTGACTTTC . TRBV4-3 . TRBJ2-6
CASSPGTANTEAFF TGCGCCAGCAGCCCCGGGACAGCGAACACTGAAGCTTTCTTT TRBD1 TRBV5-1 . TRBJ1-1
CATALAGAKDTQYF TGTGCCACGGCCCTGGCAGGGGCGAAAGATACGCAGTATTTT . TRBV19 . TRBJ2-3
CASRDRVNQPQHF TGTGCCAGCCGGGACAGGGTAAATCAGCCCCAGCATTTT TRBD1 TRBV6-1 . TRBJ1-5
CASSQAAQRGSNEQFF TGCGCCAGCAGCCAAGCCGCGCAACGGGGTAGTAATGAGCAGTTCTTC . TRBV4-1 . TRBJ2-1
CASSLESSKNEKLFF TGCGCCAGCAGCTTGGAGTCCAGTAAGAATGAAAAACTGTTTTTT . TRBV5-1 . TRBJ1-4
CASSFGQIETQYF TGTGCTAGCAGCTTTGGACAGATTGAGACCCAGTACTTC . TRBV7-7 . TRBJ2-5
CASSALGGRDGYTF TGTGCCAGCAGCGCTCTAGGGGGGAGGGATGGCTACACCTTC . TRBV9 once TRBJ1-2
CASSWIGISADTQYF TGCGCCAGCAGCTGGATCGGCATAAGTGCGGATACGCAGTATTTT . TRBV5-1 . TRBJ2-3
CSVGDTRGNTIYF TGCAGCGTTGGCGACACCCGTGGAAACACCATATATTTT . TRBV29-1 . TRBJ1-3
CASGSGGVNEQFF TGTGCCAGCGGGTCCGGGGGGGTCAATGAGCAGTTCTTC TRBD2 TRBV11-1 . TRBJ2-1
CASSLLGIDTGELFF TGCGCCAGCAGCTTGTTGGGGATTGACACCGGGGAGCTGTTTTTT . TRBV5-1 . TRBJ2-2
CASSGTSGRPTKSRGEQFF TGTGCCAGCAGCGGGACTAGCGGGAGGCCTACTAAATCGCGGGGTGAGCAGTTCTTC TRBD2 TRBV7-8 . TRBJ2-1
CAWSPAGNTIYF TGTGCCTGGAGTCCAGCAGGAAACACCATATATTTT . TRBV30 few TRBJ1-3
CASSDSGRRDTF TGTGCCAGCAGTGATTCGGGACGTCGCGACACCTTC . TRBV2 . TRBJ1-2
CASSLTGGRVNYGYTF TGTGCCAGCAGCTTAACAGGAGGACGGGTTAACTATGGCTACACCTTC . TRBV7-2 . TRBJ1-2
CASSVAAFSYEQYF TGTGCCAGCAGCGTAGCGGCGTTCTCCTACGAGCAGTACTTC . TRBV9 once TRBJ2-7
CASSLGGHLYTDTQYF TGTGCCAGCAGCTTAGGGGGACACCTCTACACAGATACGCAGTATTTT . TRBV7-9 . TRBJ2-3